This T cell receptor beta chain was observed in a study of blood T cell repertoires in COVID-19. Study-level background: Specimens from acute and convalescent COVID-19 originated in the United States, Italy and Spain. PBMCs, B-cell-depleted T cells, or T cells were the source of the cDNA or gDNA that made up the material.

V dropped 6 bases and J dropped 4 bases, with 6 bases sitting between them. Germline lookup yields CDR1 MNHEY and CDR2 SVGAGI. This CDR3 has 11 residues. Per the authors' pipeline: Amplification with reference gene primers provided the estimates of nucleated cell counts. The data were produced by immunoSEQ multiplex PCR, yet TCRdb's version contains in-frame clones alone and is incomplete. V and J calls and clone size follow that table, whereas D and trimming were derived from the DNA. The table includes about 150,000 clones, 84% detected once. This chain links TRBV6-5 with TRBJ1-2; D remains ambiguous. The source material was peripheral blood. The clonotype was recovered from a human donor in a cohort sampled during active COVID-19. CDR3 amino acids: CASRTRYGYTF. The DNA of the CDR3 is TGTGCCAGCAGAACACGCTATGGCTACACCTTC.